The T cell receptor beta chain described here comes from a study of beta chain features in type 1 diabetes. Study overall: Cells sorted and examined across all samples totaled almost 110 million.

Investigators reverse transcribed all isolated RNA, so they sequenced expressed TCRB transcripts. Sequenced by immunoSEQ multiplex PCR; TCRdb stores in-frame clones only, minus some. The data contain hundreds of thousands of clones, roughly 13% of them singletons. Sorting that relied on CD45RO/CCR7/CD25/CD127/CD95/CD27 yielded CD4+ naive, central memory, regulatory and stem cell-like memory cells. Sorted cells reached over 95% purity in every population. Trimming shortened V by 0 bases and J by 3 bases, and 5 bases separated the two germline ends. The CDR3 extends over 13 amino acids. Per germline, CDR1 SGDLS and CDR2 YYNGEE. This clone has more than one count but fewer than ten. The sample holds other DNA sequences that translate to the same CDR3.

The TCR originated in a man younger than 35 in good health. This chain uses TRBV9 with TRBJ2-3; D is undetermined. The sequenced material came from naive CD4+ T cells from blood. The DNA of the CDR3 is TGTGCCAGCAGCGTAGGCGGTACAGATACGCAGTATTTT. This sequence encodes CASSVGGTDTQYF.